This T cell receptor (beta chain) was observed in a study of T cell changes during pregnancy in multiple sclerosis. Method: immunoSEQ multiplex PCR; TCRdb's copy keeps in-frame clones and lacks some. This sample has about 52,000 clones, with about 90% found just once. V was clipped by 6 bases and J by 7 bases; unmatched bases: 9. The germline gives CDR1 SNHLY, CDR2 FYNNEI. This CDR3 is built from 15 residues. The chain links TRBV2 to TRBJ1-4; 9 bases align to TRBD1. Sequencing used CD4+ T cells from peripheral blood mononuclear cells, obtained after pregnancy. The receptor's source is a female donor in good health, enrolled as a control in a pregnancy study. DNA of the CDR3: TGTGCCAGCAGGGACCGGGACAGGGCGGGTGAAAAACTGTTTTTT. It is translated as CASRDRDRAGEKLFF. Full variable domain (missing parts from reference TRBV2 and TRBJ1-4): EPEVTQTPSHQVTQMGQEVILRCVPISNHLYFYWYRQILGQKVEFLVSFYNNEISEKSEIFDDQFSVERPDGSNFTLKIRSTKLEDSAMYFCASRDRDRAGEKLFFGSGTQLSVL.